This note documents a single T cell receptor beta chain sequence. Its antigen has not been determined. It has no much larger one-base neighbor in the sample; base qualities were not kept. TCRbeta CDR3 regions were amplified from genomic DNA using the immunoSEQ Assay, a bias-controlled multiplex PCR. On the authors' methods: The number of nucleated cells in each sample was estimated from the amplification of reference gene primers within the assay. Sequence reads were collapsed and filtered to measure the absolute abundance of every unique TCRbeta CDR3 rearrangement. Productive Simpson clonality was computed per sample as the square root of Simpson's diversity index over productive rearrangements. TCRdb mirrors the immuneACCESS table, restricted to in-frame sequences. Some clones are absent from its copies; in checked studies, under half trace to an unresolved V gene, and the reason for the others is unknown. That table supplies the V and J calls and clone size; D and trimming were determined from the DNA. The sample table shows more than 45,000 clones, and roughly nine tenths are seen once. Roughly 10% of the sample goes to the ten largest clones.

The collaborating institutions used their own protocols to collect whole blood in K2EDTA tubes. Collaborator samples were shipped for TCRbeta analysis as frozen whole blood, isolated PBMCs, or DNA extracted from either sample type. This entry comes from a study of blood T cell repertoires in COVID-19 (dated by TCRdb to 2020 to 2021). About the study as a whole: Samples from collaborators originated in the United States, Italy and Spain and spanned both the acute and convalescent phases of COVID-19. Nearly every sample came with metadata listing a de-identified subject ID, COVID-19 status, age in years and sex. The samples were drawn from two sources: the first 160 participants of the ongoing ImmuneRACE study, and 1,200 or so subjects contributed by 6 global collaborators. Where HLA class I and class II types were available, the types were taken from metadata supplied by the sample provider, not from assay-based typing. The repertoires were made available in a free public database intended to serve as a resource for research on the immune response to SARS-CoV-2. The prospective study material was composed of cDNA or gDNA derived from T cells, B-cell-depleted T cells, or PBMCs. The dataset comprised deeply sampled blood TCRbeta repertoires from subjects exposed to, actively infected with, or recovered from COVID-19.

The CDR3 runs 14 amino acids, cysteine and phenylalanine included. The retained sequence is limited to the CDR3, 42 bases, with the frame set at the first base. CDR1 and CDR2 (MNHEY, SMNVEV) derive from the germline V gene (reference sequence). Trimmed from V: 6 bases; trimmed from J: 5 bases; junction bases lacking a gene match: 7. What the work shows at the level of the full study, not this receptor alone: Clinical and demographic metadata were provided uncurated, with the amount varying by source and participant.

Sequencing was done on a sample of peripheral blood. Rearrangement joined TRBV27 to TRBJ1-1; 9 middle bases align to TRBD1. The source of this sequence is a human donor in a cohort sampled during active COVID-19. The nucleotides are TGTGCCAGCAGCAGTGGCGGGACAGGGACTGAAGCTTTCTTT. Translated, it reads CASSSGGTGTEAFF.